This T cell receptor (beta chain) was profiled in a study of CD8+ T cells in alopecia areata. Study findings and constraints: Tofacitinib delivered significant drops in scalp clonality and in expanded CD8+ clones among the top 100. Whereas mice showed it more clearly, TCR sharing across patients was murkier, possibly because of HLA.

This clone has only a few counts. The antigen remains undetermined. This CDR3 is 15 amino acids long. Germline V gene sequence: CDR1 ENHRY, CDR2 SYGVKD. J was trimmed by 3 bases and V by 6 bases; bases with no gene match: 5. cDNA reverse transcribed from extracted RNA served as the sequencing template. The protocol was immunoSEQ multiplex PCR, while the TCRdb copy is restricted to in-frame clones and leaves out a portion. The data contain roughly 120,000 clones, 55% to 60% of them singletons. Treatment given: oral pan-JAK inhibitor, 5-10 mg twice daily. Starting from PBMCs, sorting isolated CD4+ and CD8+ T cells.

The specimen was CD4+ T cells sorted from blood, collected at week 24, from a patient treated with tofacitinib. This TCR was sampled from a human donor with alopecia areata. The chain recombines TRBV10-3 with TRBJ2-2; TRBD1 agrees at 9 bases. Here the CDR3 reads CAIRRGQGDTGELFF. DNA of the CDR3: TGTGCCATCAGACGGGGACAGGGAGACACCGGGGAGCTGTTTTTT.